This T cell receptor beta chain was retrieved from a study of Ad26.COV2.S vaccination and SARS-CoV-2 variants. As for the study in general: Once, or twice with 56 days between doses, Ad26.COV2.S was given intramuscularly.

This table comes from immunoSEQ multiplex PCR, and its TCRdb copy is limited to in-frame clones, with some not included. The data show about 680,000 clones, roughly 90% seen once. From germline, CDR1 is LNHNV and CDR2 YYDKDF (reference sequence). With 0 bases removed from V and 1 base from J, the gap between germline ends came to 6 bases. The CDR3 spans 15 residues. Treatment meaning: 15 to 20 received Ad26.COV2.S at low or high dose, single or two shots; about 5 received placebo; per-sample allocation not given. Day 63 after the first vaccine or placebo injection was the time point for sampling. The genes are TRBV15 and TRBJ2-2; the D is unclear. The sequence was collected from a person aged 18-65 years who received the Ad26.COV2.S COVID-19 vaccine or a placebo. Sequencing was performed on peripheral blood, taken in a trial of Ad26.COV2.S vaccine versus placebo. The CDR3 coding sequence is TGTGCCACCAGCAGAGATCTAGGGAACACCGGGGAGCTGTTTTTT. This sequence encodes CATSRDLGNTGELFF.